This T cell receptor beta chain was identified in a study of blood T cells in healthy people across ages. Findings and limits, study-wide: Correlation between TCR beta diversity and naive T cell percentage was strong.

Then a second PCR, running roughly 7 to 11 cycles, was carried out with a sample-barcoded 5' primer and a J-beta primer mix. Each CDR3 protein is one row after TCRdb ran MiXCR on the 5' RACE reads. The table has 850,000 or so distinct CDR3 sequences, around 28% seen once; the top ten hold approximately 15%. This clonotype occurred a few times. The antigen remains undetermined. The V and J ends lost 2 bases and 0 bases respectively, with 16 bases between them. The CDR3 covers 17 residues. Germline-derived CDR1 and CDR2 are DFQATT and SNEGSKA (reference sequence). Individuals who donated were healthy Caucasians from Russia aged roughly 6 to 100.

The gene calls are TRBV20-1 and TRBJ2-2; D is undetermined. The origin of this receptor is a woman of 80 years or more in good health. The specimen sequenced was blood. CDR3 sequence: CSARPTGRSTNTGELFF. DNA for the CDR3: TGCAGTGCTAGACCGACCGGACGGAGTACGAACACCGGGGAGCTGTTTTTT.